The 21 T cell receptor beta chains given below trace back to one sample, sequenced in a study of T-cell memory formation after mild COVID-19. Via MiXCR, TCRdb re-called the 5' RACE reads, giving one row per CDR3 protein. The sample yields 250,000 or so distinct CDR3 sequences, about a sixth seen once. The sequencing input was PBMCs or a T cell subset sorted from them (not recorded which). These receptor sequences come from a man younger than 35 who had mild COVID-19 (a few samples of this study predate the infection). Cell type and time point are not known.

This chain connects TRBV7-2 to TRBJ1-6, with a possible D match to TRBD1 (5 bases). Trimming removed 5 bases at V and 7 bases at J, with 21 bases between. The CDR3 is 17 residues long. From germline, CDR1 is SGHTA and CDR2 FQGNSA. The CDR3: CASSPRGSGPGNSPLHF. CDR3 nucleotide sequence: TGTGCCAGCAGCCCCCGGGGGTCAGGCCCAGGGAATTCACCCCTCCACTTT.

This clonotype was seen a handful of times. V gene TRBV6-6 combines with J gene TRBJ2-1; D is perhaps TRBD2 (5 bases). The CDR3 runs to 16 residues. V was clipped by 0 bases and J by 4 bases, with 13 bases between them. CDR1 and CDR2 (germline): MNHNY, SVGAGI (reference sequence). In DNA form, the CDR3 reads TGTGCCAGCAGTTACTCGGGTTACGAGGGATACAATGAGCAGTTCTTC. Translated: CASSYSGYEGYNEQFF.

The chain employs TRBV2 and TRBJ1-1, with unresolved D. Trimming shortened V by 1 base and J by 10 bases, and 19 bases separated the two germline ends. Per the germline V gene, CDR1 is SNHLY and CDR2 is FYNNEI. The CDR3 contains 15 residues. The CDR3 region is CASSEDLRAPMTAFF. The DNA for the CDR3 is TGTGCCAGCAGTGAAGACCTAAGGGCGCCGATGACAGCTTTCTTT. The full variable domain, in which reference TRBV2 and TRBJ1-1 provide the parts outside the CDR3, is EPEVTQTPSHQVTQMGQEVILRCVPISNHLYFYWYRQILGQKVEFLVSFYNNEISEKSEIFDDQFSVERPDGSNFTLKIRSTKLEDSAMYFCASSEDLRAPMTAFFGQGTRLTVV.

This clonotype was counted ten times or more. The gene calls are TRBV5-1 and TRBJ2-2, with D possibly TRBD1 on 6 matching bases. The germline CDR1 and CDR2 sequences are SGHRS and YFSETQ. The CDR3 has 13 residues. V was shortened by 4 bases and J by 5 bases, with 9 bases between the two germline ends. The CDR3 nucleotides read TGCGCCAGCAGCCCGCAGGGGACCGGGGAGCTGTTTTTT. Translated, it gives CASSPQGTGELFF.

This clonotype was observed a handful of times. The chain joins TRBV4-1 to TRBJ1-1, with 9 bases that match TRBD1. V lost 1 base, J lost 5 bases, and 2 bases stayed unmatched. From germline, CDR1 is MGHRA and CDR2 YSYEKL. The CDR3 is made up of 14 amino acids. For the CDR3, the DNA is TGCGCCAGCAGCCAAGGGACAGGGGAGACTGAAGCTTTCTTT. Its translation is CASSQGTGETEAFF.

This clonotype was counted between two and nine times. The chain has TRBV27 and TRBJ2-1; 10 positions match TRBD2. The V gene's germline CDR1 is MNHEY and CDR2 SMNVEV (reference sequence). This CDR3 has 15 amino acids. The junction had 6 bases not matched to a gene; V was cut back by 6 bases and J by 4 bases. The CDR3 loop reads CASRGGLAVYNEQFF. The CDR3 bases are TGTGCCAGCAGGGGTGGACTAGCGGTTTACAATGAGCAGTTCTTC.

The gene calls are TRBV28 and TRBJ2-3, with 8 positions matching TRBD1. V lost 6 bases, J lost 0 bases, and 8 bases stayed unmatched. The CDR3 is 16 residues long. The V gene's germline CDR1 is MDHEN and CDR2 SYDVKM. CDR3 DNA sequence: TGTGCCAGCAGGGAAAACAGGGGGTTGAGCACAGATACGCAGTATTTT. Residues: CASRENRGLSTDTQYF.

CDR3 amino acids: CASSIWGGYGPQHF. Here the CDR3 DNA reads TGTGCCAGTAGTATCTGGGGCGGCTACGGGCCCCAGCATTTT. The V and J genes are TRBV19 and TRBJ1-5; tentative D call: TRBD1 (5 bases). The germline V gene has CDR1 LNHDA and CDR2 SQIVND (reference sequence). With 3 bases removed from V and 9 bases from J, the gap between germline ends came to 15 bases. This CDR3 comprises 14 residues.

This clonotype came up many times. V and J are TRBV5-1 and TRBJ2-3; 7 nucleotides match TRBD2. Losses at the gene ends were 4 bases for V and 7 bases for J; bases not matched to a gene: 12. CDR1 SGHRS and CDR2 YFSETQ come from the germline V gene. The CDR3 totals 15 residues. CDR3 nucleotide sequence: TGCGCCAGCAGCCCGGGACTAAACGGGGGATATACGCAGTATTTT. Translating gives CASSPGLNGGYTQYF. Together with reference TRBV5-1 and TRBJ2-3, the CDR3 gives the full variable domain: KAGVTQTPRYLIKTRGQQVTLSCSPISGHRSVSWYQQTPGQGLQFLFEYFSETQRNKGNFPGRFSGRQFSNSRSEMNVSTLELGDSALYLCASSPGLNGGYTQYFGPGTRLTVL.

The chain is built from TRBV28 and TRBJ2-2; no firm D call. Deletions cut 2 bases from V and 3 bases from J, with 10 bases between. CDR3 length equals 15 residues. CDR1 MDHEN and CDR2 SYDVKM come from the germline V gene. The CDR3 spells CASSLAGSYTGELFF. The CDR3 nucleotides read TGTGCCAGCAGTTTAGCCGGTAGCTACACCGGGGAGCTGTTTTTT.

This rearrangement joins TRBV5-1 to TRBJ1-5; D is unresolved. Trimming pared 0 bases from V and 4 bases from J, leaving 11 bases between. CDR1 is SGHRS and CDR2 is YFSETQ in the germline V gene. The CDR3 consists of 15 residues. The chain's CDR3 is CASSLDPGKNQPQHF. The CDR3, as DNA: TGCGCCAGCAGCTTGGATCCGGGTAAGAATCAGCCCCAGCATTTT.

This CDR3 is CASAYGTGIYGYTF. The DNA for the CDR3 is TGTGCCAGCGCCTATGGGACAGGGATCTATGGCTACACCTTC. The chain has TRBV6-5 and TRBJ1-2, with 9 bases matching TRBD1. J was trimmed by 4 bases and V by 8 bases; bases with no gene match: 8. CDR1 and CDR2 from the germline V gene are MNHEY and SVGAGI. This CDR3 has 14 amino acids.

This chain connects TRBV7-9 to TRBJ2-2; no clear D. Germline V gene sequence: CDR1 SEHNR, CDR2 FQNEAQ (reference sequence). The CDR3 extends over 14 amino acids. Trimming removed 5 bases from V and 2 bases from J, with 9 bases in between. The CDR3 DNA follows: TGTGCCAGCAGCACCCGATACAACACCGGGGAGCTGTTTTTT. It is translated as CASSTRYNTGELFF.

The chain couples TRBV12-3 or TRBV12-4 to TRBJ2-4; D remains ambiguous. The CDR3 is 13 amino acids. V was clipped by 5 bases and J by 8 bases, with 13 bases between them. This CDR3 reads CASSLSLMDIQYF. The CDR3 region has the DNA TGTGCCAGCAGTCTTTCCCTGATGGACATTCAGTACTTC.

V gene TRBV5-4 combines with J gene TRBJ2-4, with 12 bases fitting TRBD1. The germline gives CDR1 SGHNT, CDR2 YYREEE (reference sequence). The CDR3 covers 16 residues. The J segment lost 7 bases and the V segment lost 4 bases, leaving 9 bases of the junction unmatched. In nucleotides, the CDR3 is TGTGCCAGCAGCAGCCGGGACAGGGGGCCGGGGAACATTCAGTACTTC. It specifies CASSSRDRGPGNIQYF.

This rearrangement joins TRBV5-1 to TRBJ2-7; 7 positions match TRBD1. Germline V gene sequence: CDR1 SGHRS, CDR2 YFSETQ. Trimming at V came to 0 bases and at J to 9 bases, leaving 6 bases not matched to a gene. There are 13 residues in the CDR3. DNA for the CDR3: TGCGCCAGCAGCTTGGAGACAGGGATGGCGCAGTACGTC. It codes for CASSLETGMAQYV.

This clonotype was observed a handful of times. V gene TRBV6-1 combines with J gene TRBJ2-4; D is undetermined. The CDR3 length is 13 residues. CDR1 MNHNS and CDR2 SASEGT come from the germline V gene. Trimming cost V 3 bases and J 7 bases, with 10 bases left between them. The CDR3 DNA follows: TGTGCCAGCAGTGATGATGCTAGTAACATTCAGTACTTC. Translating gives CASSDDASNIQYF.

This chain joins TRBV5-6 and TRBJ1-2; 7 nucleotides agree with TRBD1. V shed 0 bases and J 7 bases; nucleotides not matched to a gene: 3. There are 13 residues in the CDR3. Germline loops: CDR1 SGHDT, CDR2 YYEEEE. CDR3 DNA: TGTGCCAGCAGCTTGGACAGGGGTTCTGGCTACACCTTC. This encodes CASSLDRGSGYTF.

V is TRBV30 and J is TRBJ2-7; 7 nucleotides align to TRBD1. CDR1 and CDR2 from the germline V gene are GTSNPN and SVGIG (reference sequence). V was pared by 5 bases and J by 3 bases, with 4 bases of the junction left unmatched. The CDR3 covers 12 residues. The CDR3 DNA sequence: TGTGCCTGGCAGACAGGGTTCTACGAGCAGTACTTC. Translating gives CAWQTGFYEQYF.

This chain links TRBV10-1 with TRBJ2-7; TRBD1 or TRBD2 may be the D gene (6 bases each). The V and J ends lost 2 bases and 4 bases respectively, with 12 bases between them. CDR3 length: 14 residues. Germline V lookup: CDR1 WNHNN, CDR2 SYGVQD (reference sequence). The CDR3 DNA is TGCGCCAGCAGTGAGGGAGGGGGACTGTACGAGCAGTACTTC. Translated: CASSEGGGLYEQYF.

The chain carries TRBV11-1 and TRBJ2-7, with TRBD2 identical over 8 bases. Germline CDR1 and CDR2: SGHAT and FQDESV (reference sequence). The CDR3 is 14 amino acids. The trim removed 2 bases at V and 3 bases at J, leaving 3 bases unmatched. The CDR3 loop is CASSLNSGDYEQYF. CDR3 in DNA: TGTGCCAGCAGCTTAAATAGCGGGGACTACGAGCAGTACTTC.